Listed here are 25 T cell receptor beta chains from one sample, sequenced in a study of human T cells and chemical hapten exposure. Time point in this sample: pre-sensitization, week 0. Treatment of the sample: therapeutic diphenylcyclopropenone sensitization with weekly scalp DPC. TCRdb used MiXCR to reprocess the RACE reads, holding one entry per CDR3 protein. The sample lists around 200,000 distinct CDR3 sequences, under 35% occurring once. Sequenced material: whole blood, taken in connection with sensitization to the hapten diphenylcyclopropenone (DPC). Source of these receptors: a woman aged 30 to 39 with alopecia areata. Some clones in this sample may be carry-over from other donors' samples.

In its sample, this clonotype was seen many times. The chain couples TRBV7-2 to TRBJ2-5, with D possibly being TRBD1 (6 bases). Germline V lookup: CDR1 SGHTA, CDR2 FQGNSA. The CDR3 is made up of 14 amino acids. V lost 4 bases and J lost 5, with 14 bases in between. CDR3 nucleotide sequence: TGTGCCAGCAGCTCATATGGGGGCCCGGAGACCCAGTACTTC. It encodes CASSSYGGPETQYF.

This clonotype has only a few counts. The chain recombines TRBV27 with TRBJ2-3; D is undetermined. Germline CDR1 is MNHEY and CDR2 is SMNVEV (reference sequence). Trimming pared 6 bases from V and 6 bases from J, leaving 7 bases between. The CDR3 loop spans 11 amino acids. CDR3 bases: TGTGCCAGCAGACTATATGATACGCAGTATTTT. The encoded protein is CASRLYDTQYF.

The V gene is TRBV12-3 or TRBV12-4, the J gene TRBJ2-7; D not certain. This CDR3 has 13 residues. V was trimmed by 6 bases and J by 2 bases, leaving 11 bases between them. The CDR3 region has the DNA TGTGCCAGCAGCGTAGACTCCCCCTACGAGCAGTACTTC. Translated, it gives CASSVDSPYEQYF.

The table lists this clonotype with many counts. The rearrangement joins TRBV4-3 to TRBJ1-4, with a possible D match to TRBD1 (5 bases). The CDR3 is 15 residues long. Germline lookup yields CDR1 LGHNA and CDR2 YSLEER. With 4 bases removed from V and 8 bases from J, the gap between germline ends came to 17 bases. CDR3 protein: CASSLGRAVTEKLFF. The CDR3 region has the DNA TGCGCCAGCAGCCTTGGCAGGGCCGTAACGGAAAAACTGTTTTTT.

V and J are TRBV10-3 and TRBJ2-5; 11 bases match TRBD1. V was pared by 5 bases and J by 4 bases, with 9 bases of the junction left unmatched. The CDR3 loop spans 16 amino acids. The germline V gene has CDR1 ENHRY and CDR2 SYGVKD. The chain's CDR3 is CAISRGRTGGGETQYF. CDR3 DNA sequence: TGTGCCATCAGTCGAGGGAGGACAGGGGGCGGAGAGACCCAGTACTTC.

V and J are TRBV28 and TRBJ2-3; D is possibly TRBD2 (5 bases). The V end lost 6 bases, the J end lost 0 bases, and 10 bases lay between the germline ends. CDR1 is MDHEN and CDR2 is SYDVKM in the germline V gene. This CDR3 spans 14 amino acids. The CDR3 is CASRSGPSTDTQYF. CDR3 sequence (DNA): TGTGCCAGCAGAAGCGGCCCGAGCACAGATACGCAGTATTTT.

The chain couples TRBV28 to TRBJ1-1; D not resolved. Germline V gene lookup returns CDR1 MDHEN and CDR2 SYDVKM. Between the trimmed V and J ends, which lost 6 bases and 3 bases, there was a span of 11 bases. This CDR3 is built from 13 residues. The CDR3 DNA sequence: TGTGCCAGCAGGCTACAGCTGGACACTGAAGCTTTCTTT. Translated: CASRLQLDTEAFF. The full variable domain, with the rest looked up from reference TRBV28 and TRBJ1-1, is DVKVTQSSRYLVKRTGEKVFLECVQDMDHENMFWYRQDPGLGLRLIYFSYDVKMKEKGDIPEGYSVSREKKERFSLILESASTNQTSMYLCASRLQLDTEAFFGQGTRLTVV.

There are a few counts of this clonotype. The rearrangement links TRBV28 to TRBJ2-7; possibly TRBD1 or TRBD2 for D (5 bases each). The germline V and J ends were trimmed by 4 bases and 4 bases, with 11 bases remaining between them. From germline, CDR1 is MDHEN and CDR2 SYDVKM. The CDR3 loop spans 13 amino acids. This CDR3 reads CASSWDRAYEQYF. CDR3 sequence (DNA): TGTGCCAGCAGTTGGGACCGCGCGTACGAGCAGTACTTC.

This clonotype showed up just once. The chain links TRBV6-2 or TRBV6-3 to TRBJ2-7; D tentatively reads TRBD1 or TRBD2 (7 bases each). The CDR3 length is 15 residues. V was pared by 4 bases and J by 2 bases, with 15 bases between. Germline V gives CDR1 MNHEY, CDR2 SVGEGT. CDR3 sequence (DNA): TGTGCCAGCAGTTTGGCGACAGGGACTACCTACGAGCAGTACTTC. Its protein is CASSLATGTTYEQYF.

The V and J genes are TRBV28 and TRBJ1-1; tentatively, D is TRBD1 (6 bases). V was pared by 3 bases and J by 0 bases, with 11 bases between. Looked up from germline, CDR1 is MDHEN and CDR2 is SYDVKM. This CDR3 contains 15 residues. In DNA, the CDR3 is TGTGCCAGCAGTTTTGCAGGGGAGTTGAACACTGAAGCTTTCTTT. Amino acid sequence: CASSFAGELNTEAFF. Combining the CDR3 with reference TRBV28 and TRBJ1-1 gives the whole variable domain DVKVTQSSRYLVKRTGEKVFLECVQDMDHENMFWYRQDPGLGLRLIYFSYDVKMKEKGDIPEGYSVSREKKERFSLILESASTNQTSMYLCASSFAGELNTEAFFGQGTRLTVV.

This clonotype has more than one count but fewer than ten. This chain joins TRBV30 and TRBJ1-2; 7 bases map to TRBD1. The V gene end was trimmed by 1 base and the J gene end by 8 bases; junction bases not matched to a gene: 4. The CDR3 loop spans 12 amino acids. The germline gives CDR1 GTSNPN, CDR2 SVGIG (reference sequence). The CDR3 spells CAWSDRGQGYTF. CDR3 nucleotides: TGTGCCTGGAGTGATAGGGGGCAGGGCTACACCTTC.

This sequence joins TRBV12-3 or TRBV12-4 and TRBJ1-1, with D unresolved. The CDR3 spans 15 residues. The V and J ends lost 2 bases and 4 bases respectively, with 14 bases between them. CDR3: CASSLSRGFGTEAFF. The CDR3 nucleotides are TGTGCCAGCAGTTTAAGTCGGGGTTTCGGCACTGAAGCTTTCTTT.

Only a few counts were recorded for this clonotype. DNA of the CDR3: TGTGCCAGCAGTTTATTGGGTTCCACTTTCTACGAGCAGTACTTC. Its translation: CASSLLGSTFYEQYF. The V call is TRBV28, the J call TRBJ2-7; no clear D. V lost 1 base, J lost 3 bases, and 13 bases lay in between. Germline V gene sequence: CDR1 MDHEN, CDR2 SYDVKM. The CDR3 is made up of 15 amino acids.

The genes are TRBV29-1 and TRBJ1-4; D is perhaps TRBD1 (5 bases). Germline lookup yields CDR1 SQVTM and CDR2 ANQGSEA. The CDR3 is made up of 14 amino acids. V was pared by 0 bases and J by 5 bases, with 10 bases between. CDR3 in amino acids: CSVEDRVGNEKLFF. CDR3 DNA: TGCAGCGTTGAAGACAGGGTCGGGAATGAAAAACTGTTTTTT.

The chain links TRBV20-1 to TRBJ2-7; possible D gene TRBD2, 5 bases. Germline V gene data show CDR1 as DFQATT and CDR2 as SNEGSKA (reference sequence). The CDR3 has 15 residues. V gave up 6 bases and J gave up 3 bases, with 21 bases separating them. DNA for the CDR3: TGCAGTGCCGAGGCGGAGGTTCAGTTTCTCTACGAGCAGTACTTC. Translated, it gives CSAEAEVQFLYEQYF.

In its sample, this clonotype was seen a few times. The chain couples TRBV15 to TRBJ2-7; 9 bases match TRBD2. The V gene's germline CDR1 is LNHNV and CDR2 YYDKDF (reference sequence). The V gene end was trimmed by 6 bases and the J gene end by 2 bases; junction bases not matched to a gene: 2. The CDR3 is 13 residues long. CDR3 sequence reads: CATRASGTYEQYF. CDR3 sequence (DNA): TGTGCCACCAGGGCTAGCGGGACCTACGAGCAGTACTTC. Drawing the rest from reference TRBV15 and TRBJ2-7, the complete variable domain is DAMVIQNPRYQVTQFGKPVTLSCSQTLNHNVMYWYQQKSSQAPKLLFHYYDKDFNNEADTPDNFQSRRPNTSFCFLDIRSPGLGDTAMYLCATRASGTYEQYFGPGTRLTVT.

The V call is TRBV7-9, the J call TRBJ1-1; D unresolved. V lost 5 bases and J lost 0, with 10 bases in between. This CDR3 is built from 14 residues. The germline CDR1 and CDR2 sequences are SEHNR and FQNEAQ (reference sequence). The CDR3 coding sequence is TGTGCCAGCAGCAATACACCGATGAACACTGAAGCTTTCTTT. This sequence encodes CASSNTPMNTEAFF.

This chain uses TRBV4-2 with TRBJ2-1; TRBD2 is a possible D gene (5 bases). CDR3 length: 14 residues. Germline values: CDR1 LGHNA, CDR2 YNFKEQ. The V end lost 0 bases, the J end lost 9 bases, and 12 bases lay between the germline ends. This chain's CDR3 is CASSQEGYAGEQFF. CDR3 DNA: TGTGCCAGCAGCCAAGAGGGTTATGCGGGTGAGCAGTTCTTC.

This clonotype was detected a few times. V and J are TRBV6-5 and TRBJ2-5, with D tentatively TRBD1 (6 bases). V was clipped by 0 bases and J by 1 base, with 12 bases between them. CDR1 and CDR2 (germline): MNHEY, SVGAGI. The CDR3 has 16 amino acids. CDR3 DNA sequence: TGTGCCAGCAGTTACTCCTGGACAGCGTCCCAAGAGACCCAGTACTTC. Residues: CASSYSWTASQETQYF.

This clonotype was observed a handful of times. The rearrangement uses TRBV28 and TRBJ2-4; maybe TRBD1 (5 bases). Germline loops: CDR1 MDHEN, CDR2 SYDVKM. The V gene lost 3 bases and the J gene lost 9 bases, with 9 bases spanning the gap. This CDR3 comprises 12 residues. The CDR3 spells CASSLIRGIQYF. CDR3 coding DNA: TGTGCCAGCAGTTTGATTAGGGGCATTCAGTACTTC.

The rearrangement uses TRBV28 and TRBJ1-5; D gene unclear. Germline CDR1 MDHEN, CDR2 SYDVKM. CDR3 length: 12 amino acids. The V end was cut by 3 bases, the J end by 5 bases, with 5 bases between. CDR3 sequence (DNA): TGTGCCAGCAGTTTTGAGCATCAGCCCCAGCATTTT. Residues: CASSFEHQPQHF. Using reference TRBV28 and TRBJ1-5 for the parts outside the CDR3, the full variable domain is DVKVTQSSRYLVKRTGEKVFLECVQDMDHENMFWYRQDPGLGLRLIYFSYDVKMKEKGDIPEGYSVSREKKERFSLILESASTNQTSMYLCASSFEHQPQHFGDGTRLSIL.

The chain couples TRBV5-1 to TRBJ1-2; D call uncertain. CDR1 SGHRS and CDR2 YFSETQ come from the germline V gene. V was shortened by 7 bases and J by 4 bases, with 14 bases between the two germline ends. The CDR3 has 13 residues. CDR3 loop: CASSSVDAYGYTF. CDR3 nucleotide sequence: TGCGCCAGCTCCTCAGTAGATGCCTATGGCTACACCTTC.

The sample holds many counts of this clonotype. The J gene is TRBJ2-3, the V gene TRBV29-1; 7 bases are a match to TRBD2. The CDR3 runs 14 residues. V gave up 8 bases and J gave up 0 bases; unmatched junction bases: 8. In germline, CDR1 is SQVTM, CDR2 ANQGSEA. The CDR3 DNA sequence: TGCAGCTTCACCACGGGGGGAAGCACAGATACGCAGTATTTT. Its protein product is CSFTTGGSTDTQYF.

V gene TRBV6-2 or TRBV6-3 combines with J gene TRBJ2-2; 9 nucleotides agree with TRBD1. The CDR3 runs to 17 residues. The germline V gene encodes CDR1 MNHEY and CDR2 SVGEGT. The V segment lost 4 bases and the J segment 5 bases; nucleotides outside the gene matches: 11. The CDR3 bases are TGTGCCAGCAGTTTCCTCCCGACAGGGGGACGGACCGGGGAGCTGTTTTTT. Its translation is CASSFLPTGGRTGELFF.

The CDR3 here is CAFVAGNYGYTF. CDR3 DNA sequence: TGTGCCTTTGTGGCAGGAAACTATGGCTACACCTTC. This chain joins TRBV11-2 and TRBJ1-2; D is undetermined. V lost 11 bases and J lost 2, with 12 bases in between. In germline, CDR1 is SGHAT, CDR2 FQNNGV. The CDR3 has 12 amino acids.